The present T cell receptor (beta chain) was sequenced within a study of T cells in Graves' hyperthyroidism and ophthalmopathy. Study results and limitations: Model-based prediction identified ophthalmopathy a median 6.5 months prior to its onset. Most expanded thyroid clonotypes above 0.001 recurred in blood. Classification by a 13 V-J model distinguished ophthalmopathy from stable hyperthyroidism.

Subjects with ophthalmopathy showed a Clinical Activity Score no lower than 3, a NOSPECS grade no lower than 4, and a duration shorter than 3 months. After removal of 1 base from V and 2 bases from J, the junction contained 9 bases not matched to a gene. Germline V gene lookup returns CDR1 SGHAT and CDR2 FQNNGV. This CDR3 is 17 amino acids long. Amplified TCR beta CDR3 regions derived from RNA transcripts. A first-round RT-PCR of the TCR CDR3 used the HTBI primer set. TCRdb reprocessed the multiplex PCR reads with MiXCR, giving one entry per CDR3 protein. Among fewer than 450,000 distinct CDR3 sequences listed, 13% to 15% were seen once. This clonotype was found many times. The antigen is undetermined.

The chain combines TRBV11-2 with TRBJ2-5; 8 nucleotides agree with TRBD2. The origin of this receptor is a woman between 55 and 75 years old with Graves' ophthalmopathy. Sequencing input: blood. CDR3 sequence (DNA): TGTGCCAGCAGCTTAGTAGGGGTAGCGGGATGGCAAGAGACCCAGTACTTC. This sequence encodes CASSLVGVAGWQETQYF.